Listed below are T cell receptor beta chains from one sample, sequenced in a study of blood T cell repertoires in COVID-19. Sequencing was performed with immunoSEQ multiplex PCR; in TCRdb, only in-frame clones are kept and a portion is missing. In the table there are some 57,000 clones, around nine tenths of which are singletons. Input material: peripheral blood. These receptors came from a man in his 70s with acute or convalescent COVID-19. CDR3s include the opening cysteine and the closing phenylalanine or tryptophan. D genes are given only for firm matches. A clone size is listed for some rows: how often the clone was seen (once, few, many), or a class if it is expanded.

d_call j_call clone_size v_call cdr3_nt cdr3_aa
TRBD1 TRBJ2-7 . TRBV19 TGTGCCAGTAGACGGGACAGGGACTACGAGCAGTACTTC CASRRDRDYEQYF
. TRBJ1-2 . TRBV29-1 TGCAGCGTTACCAGGGGAACATCTGGCTACACCTTC CSVTRGTSGYTF
TRBD1 TRBJ1-1 once TRBV5-3 TGTGCCAGAAGCTTATTTTCGACGGGGACAGAGAACACTGAAGCTTTCTTT CARSLFSTGTENTEAFF
TRBD2 TRBJ2-1 . TRBV6-5 TGTGCCAGCAGTTCGGGACTAGCTTCCGTCGGAGTTGAGCAGTTCTTC CASSSGLASVGVEQFF
TRBD1 TRBJ2-7 . TRBV25-1 TGTGCCAGCACCAAGACCAAGACAGGGTCCCACGAGCAGTACTTC CASTKTKTGSHEQYF
TRBD1 TRBJ1-1 once TRBV4-1 TGCGCCAGCAGCCAAGCGAGACAGGGGGCAACTGAAGCTTTCTTT CASSQARQGATEAFF
. TRBJ2-1 . TRBV7-3 TGTGCCAGCAGCTTCCTGGGCGACCTCTCCTACAATGAGCAGTTCTTC CASSFLGDLSYNEQFF
. TRBJ2-7 . TRBV27 TGTGCCAGCAGGATAACCCTAGGATACGAGCAGTACTTC CASRITLGYEQYF
. TRBJ2-5 . TRBV4-1 TGCGCCAGCAGCCAAGATCTTGGAGTAACGTGCGAGACCCAGTACTTC CASSQDLGVTCETQYF
. TRBJ1-6 . TRBV12-3/TRBV12-4 TGTGCCAGCAGGGGCAGGGGCAATTCACCCCTCCACTTT CASRGRGNSPLHF
TRBD1 TRBJ1-1 few TRBV18 TGTGCCAGCTCACCACCGGGACAGGGGGCCACTGAAGCTTTCTTT CASSPPGQGATEAFF